A selection of T cell receptor beta chains follows, all from one sample in a study of tumour-infiltrating T cells in Burkitt lymphoma. The table came from immunoSEQ multiplex PCR; TCRdb's copy has only in-frame clones and leaves some out. The sample lists 13,000 to 15,000 clones, 30% occurring once. Sequenced sample: tumor tissue. These receptors were obtained from a human donor with diffuse large B-cell lymphoma. Both conserved end residues are part of each CDR3. The D gene is left open where the match is weak. Part of the rows lack a size; the others show once, few, many or a class for expanded clones.

length	D	V	J	size	CDR3	DNA
15	TRBD1	TRBV5-1	TRBJ2-7	few	CASGSQGTGGYEQYF	TGCGCCAGCGGTAGCCAAGGGACAGGGGGCTACGAGCAGTACTTC
14	NA	TRBV5-4	TRBJ2-1	few	CASSLVGDLNEQFF	TGTGCCAGCAGCTTGGTGGGGGACCTCAATGAGCAGTTCTTC
13	NA	TRBV9	TRBJ1-1	medium-sized	CASSVVVATEAFF	TGTGCCAGCAGCGTAGTCGTAGCGACTGAAGCTTTCTTT
16	NA	TRBV25-1	TRBJ2-6	few	CASSGPLYSGANVLTF	TGTGCCAGCAGTGGCCCCTTATACTCTGGGGCCAACGTCCTGACTTTC
15	TRBD1	TRBV4-1	TRBJ2-7	few	CASSQVAGGGHEQYF	TGCGCCAGCAGCCAAGTCGCAGGGGGCGGACACGAGCAGTACTTC
14	NA	TRBV6-5	TRBJ2-3	NA	CASSPRFGVETQYF	TGTGCCAGCAGTCCCCGTTTTGGTGTGGAGACGCAGTATTTT
15	NA	TRBV15	TRBJ1-5	NA	CATSRHEGGDQPQHF	TGTGCCACCAGCAGACACGAGGGGGGCGATCAGCCCCAGCATTTT
15	NA	TRBV27	TRBJ1-2	NA	CASSPLTPANYGYTF	TGTGCCAGCAGTCCTCTTACGCCCGCTAACTATGGCTACACCTTC
14	TRBD1	TRBV7-9	TRBJ2-5	NA	CASSGTGVGETQYF	TGTGCCAGCAGCGGGACAGGGGTCGGAGAGACCCAGTACTTC
15	NA	TRBV9	TRBJ2-7	medium-sized	CASSVDGGSSYEQYF	TGTGCCAGCAGCGTAGACGGGGGTAGCTCCTACGAGCAGTACTTC
12	TRBD2	TRBV10-1	TRBJ2-5	NA	CASSRGGETQYF	TGCGCCTCTAGCCGGGGAGGGGAGACCCAGTACTTC
16	TRBD2	TRBV4-2	TRBJ2-1	few	CASSYRLADSYNEQFF	TGTGCCAGCAGCTACAGACTAGCAGACTCCTACAATGAGCAGTTCTTC
16	NA	TRBV14	TRBJ2-7	few	CASSQDMEESPYEQYF	TGTGCCAGCAGCCAAGATATGGAGGAGTCCCCCTACGAGCAGTACTTC
15	NA	TRBV7-8	TRBJ1-1	NA	CASSFLDGRWTEAFF	TGTGCCAGCAGCTTTTTGGACGGGCGGTGGACTGAAGCTTTCTTT
17	NA	TRBV28	TRBJ1-4	NA	CASSLFSQAGPNEKLFF	TGTGCCAGCAGTTTATTTTCCCAGGCCGGGCCTAATGAAAAACTGTTTTTT
15	TRBD1	TRBV6-1	TRBJ1-2	once	CASADRGLANYGYTF	TGTGCCAGCGCGGACAGGGGCCTCGCTAACTATGGCTACACCTTC
15	TRBD2	TRBV13	TRBJ2-1	few	CASSLGGLAGNEQFF	TGTGCCAGCAGCTTAGGGGGACTAGCGGGGAATGAGCAGTTCTTC
13	NA	TRBV30	TRBJ1-1	medium-sized	CAWSPRREAEAFF	TGTGCCTGGAGCCCGCGGAGGGAAGCTGAAGCTTTCTTT
12	NA	TRBV29-1	TRBJ2-7	NA	CSFKFWEYEQYF	TGCAGCTTTAAATTTTGGGAGTACGAGCAGTACTTC
14	NA	TRBV7-9	TRBJ1-1	few	CASSFSLVNTEAFF	TGTGCCAGCAGCTTCTCGTTAGTGAACACTGAAGCTTTCTTT
17	NA	TRBV2	TRBJ2-5	few	CASTELGTWASQETQYF	TGTGCCAGCACCGAACTAGGGACTTGGGCGTCTCAAGAGACCCAGTACTTC
17	TRBD2	TRBV7-9	TRBJ2-5	few	CASKSGVAGLLGETQYF	TGTGCCAGCAAATCAGGGGTAGCGGGACTACTCGGGGAGACCCAGTACTTC
12	NA	TRBV27	TRBJ2-2	NA	CASSLLTGELFF	TGTGCCAGCAGCCTCCTTACCGGGGAGCTGTTTTTT
14	NA	TRBV5-6	TRBJ2-7	NA	CASNRAFANGEQYF	TGTGCCAGCAACCGCGCTTTTGCTAACGGCGAGCAGTACTTC
16	NA	TRBV19	TRBJ2-2	few	CASSSPIGSNTGELFF	TGTGCCAGTAGTAGTCCCATTGGCTCCAACACCGGGGAGCTGTTTTTT
15	TRBD1	TRBV28	TRBJ2-5	NA	CASSPLGGQGETQYF	TGTGCCAGCAGCCCTCTAGGGGGCCAGGGGGAGACCCAGTACTTC
15	NA	TRBV5-1	TRBJ1-4	NA	CASSLREGDREKLFF	TGCGCCAGCAGCTTACGAGAGGGGGACCGGGAAAAACTGTTTTTT
14	TRBD2	TRBV19	TRBJ2-3	NA	CASSFSGSTDTQYF	TGTGCCAGTAGTTTTAGCGGGAGCACAGATACGCAGTATTTT
14	NA	TRBV19	TRBJ2-7	few	CASSIGARVYEQYF	TGTGCCAGTAGTATCGGGGCCAGGGTCTACGAGCAGTACTTC
14	NA	TRBV7-8	TRBJ1-4	few	CASSRRGDNEKLFF	TGTGCCAGCAGCCGCAGAGGAGATAATGAAAAACTGTTTTTT
15	TRBD1	TRBV19	TRBJ2-3	NA	CASSLWDRGQDTQYF	TGTGCCAGTAGTTTGTGGGACAGGGGGCAGGATACGCAGTATTTT
15	NA	TRBV9	TRBJ2-7	NA	CASSRMGDNSYEQYF	TGTGCCAGCAGTCGAATGGGGGACAACTCCTACGAGCAGTACTTC
13	NA	TRBV29-1	TRBJ2-5	few	CSVARTSLETQYF	TGCAGCGTAGCCCGAACCAGCTTGGAGACCCAGTACTTC
15	TRBD2	TRBV11-1	TRBJ2-1	NA	CASSLLAGVGDEQFF	TGTGCCAGCAGCCTACTAGCGGGAGTCGGGGATGAGCAGTTCTTC
13	NA	TRBV11-2	TRBJ1-1	few	CASSLERNTEAFF	TGTGCCAGCAGCTTAGAAAGGAACACTGAAGCTTTCTTT
15	NA	TRBV18	TRBJ2-7	NA	CASSSPIGRSYEQYF	TGTGCCAGCTCTTCTCCGATCGGGCGCTCCTACGAGCAGTACTTC
12	NA	TRBV11-2	TRBJ2-7	medium-sized	CASSLALGEQYF	TGTGCCAGCAGCTTAGCGCTGGGCGAGCAGTACTTC
13	NA	TRBV9	TRBJ1-3	few	CASRDSSGNTIYF	TGTGCCAGCAGGGACAGCTCTGGAAACACCATATATTTT
13	NA	TRBV5-1	TRBJ2-5	NA	CASSREGQETQYF	TGCGCCAGCAGCCGAGAGGGCCAAGAGACCCAGTACTTC
15	NA	TRBV10-3	TRBJ1-5	NA	CAISEATGQNQPQHF	TGTGCCATCAGTGAGGCGACAGGTCAGAATCAGCCCCAGCATTTT
15	NA	TRBV7-2	TRBJ1-1	few	CASSPPPVPGAEAFF	TGTGCCAGCAGCCCGCCCCCGGTGCCGGGGGCTGAAGCTTTCTTT
15	TRBD2	TRBV6-1	TRBJ2-7	NA	CASSAGLAGAYEQYF	TGTGCCAGCAGTGCGGGACTAGCGGGAGCCTACGAGCAGTACTTC
16	TRBD1	TRBV13	TRBJ2-7	NA	CASSQQQGFEIHEQYF	TGTGCCAGCAGCCAGCAACAGGGGTTTGAAATCCACGAGCAGTACTTC
15	NA	TRBV18	TRBJ2-3	NA	CASSSRGGTFDTQYF	TGTGCCAGCTCGAGCCGGGGCGGTACATTTGATACGCAGTATTTT
16	TRBD1	TRBV19	TRBJ1-4	once	CASRRTGAATNEKLFF	TGTGCCAGTAGAAGGACAGGAGCTGCAACTAATGAAAAACTGTTTTTT
14	TRBD1	TRBV5-4	TRBJ1-4	medium-sized	CASSRQGSNEKLFF	TGTGCCAGCAGCAGACAGGGGTCTAATGAAAAACTGTTTTTT
12	NA	TRBV5-6	TRBJ2-7	NA	CASSSAYYEQYF	TGTGCCAGCAGCTCTGCCTACTACGAGCAGTACTTC
15	NA	TRBV29-1	TRBJ2-2	NA	CSVGPGLRDTGELFF	TGCAGCGTTGGCCCAGGGCTACGGGACACCGGGGAGCTGTTTTTT
14	NA	TRBV5-1	TRBJ1-2	NA	CASSPGTAPGGYTF	TGCGCCAGCAGTCCCGGGACCGCGCCAGGTGGCTACACCTTC
14	NA	TRBV18	TRBJ1-4	medium-sized	CASSPRATNEKLFF	TGTGCCAGCTCACCAAGGGCAACTAATGAAAAACTGTTTTTT
15	TRBD2	TRBV5-6	TRBJ2-1	NA	CASSWGKLAGEEQFF	TGTGCCAGCAGCTGGGGAAAACTAGCGGGTGAGGAGCAGTTCTTC
13	TRBD1	TRBV30	TRBJ2-7	few	CAWSVQGVNEQYF	TGTGCCTGGAGTGTACAGGGGGTCAACGAGCAGTACTTC
16	NA	TRBV7-9	TRBJ2-5	NA	CASSPQAGRGRETQYF	TGTGCCAGCAGCCCCCAGGCTGGCAGGGGCAGAGAGACCCAGTACTTC
16	TRBD2	TRBV6-5	TRBJ2-3	NA	CASSYKTGGNTDTQYF	TGTGCCAGCAGTTACAAGACGGGGGGGAATACAGATACGCAGTATTTT
14	NA	TRBV27	TRBJ1-5	NA	CASSLQGLGQPQHF	TGTGCCAGCAGTCTCCAAGGGTTGGGACAGCCCCAGCATTTT
16	TRBD1	TRBV5-1	TRBJ1-5	NA	CASSQGDRGPGQPQHF	TGCGCCAGCAGCCAAGGGGACAGGGGGCCGGGTCAGCCCCAGCATTTT